This T cell receptor (beta chain) was sequenced for a study of shared clonotypes between healthy human individuals. V was cut by 8 bases and J by 4 bases, with 9 bases left in between. Germline assignment: CDR1 DFQATT and CDR2 SNEGSKA (reference sequence). The length of the CDR3 is 10 residues. This clone was counted a single time. Its antigen is unidentified. Study-level findings and limits: Sampling used blood alone; tissue repertoires probably differ. In several donors, about 5% of naive CD4 clonotypes appeared in common. A small donor pool kept down the genetic and exposure-history diversity that was represented.

In the naive CD8 group, cells lacked CD45RO and were positively selected for CCR7, so terminally differentiated effector memory CD45RA+ cells were left out. Authors' processing steps: Quality scores were absent from the junction-only immunoSEQ sequences, so filtering differed. Sequencing used immunoSEQ multiplex PCR; TCRdb keeps in-frame clones, though not all of them. V, J and clone size reflect that table, while D and trimming were determined from the DNA. This table has roughly 600,000 clones, 95% to 98% appearing once. Sequencing input: naive CD8+ T cells sorted from blood. The chain employs TRBV20-1 and TRBJ2-7; D gene ambiguous. The clonotype originates from a man aged 30-40 years in good health. CDR3 in amino acids: CSRSLYEQYF. CDR3 DNA sequence: TGCAGTAGGAGTTTATACGAGCAGTACTTC.